These T cell receptor beta chains were read from a single sample in a study of T cell responses to AZD1222 COVID-19 vaccine. TCRdb's copy holds only in-frame clones and misses some; the assay was immunoSEQ multiplex PCR. The table lists 150,000 to 200,000 clones, about 90% of them singletons. The sequencing here drew on peripheral blood, taken 28 days after the second AZD1222 dose. The receptors shown here come from an adult who received the AZD1222 COVID-19 vaccine. Both conserved end residues are part of each CDR3. Each record gives: V gene, D gene, J gene, clone size, CDR3 DNA, CDR3 protein. D genes are given only for firm matches. Size is omitted from some rows. Given values are once, few, many or a class for expanded clones.

>TRBV11-3|-|TRBJ2-7|-
TGTGCCAGCAGCTTACATGCCCCCGGCCCCAAGGGGAGTGAGCAGTACTTC
CASSLHAPGPKGSEQYF
>TRBV29-1|TRBD1|TRBJ1-5|once
TGCAGCGTTGGGGACAGGGGTAGCAATCAGCCCCAGCATTTT
CSVGDRGSNQPQHF
>TRBV5-4|-|TRBJ1-2|once
TGTGCCAGCAGCTTGCGGGGGAACTATGGCTACACCTTC
CASSLRGNYGYTF
>TRBV7-2|-|TRBJ1-4|-
TGTGCCAGCAGCTCAAACGGGAATAATGAAAAACTGTTTTTT
CASSSNGNNEKLFF
>TRBV24-1|-|TRBJ2-7|-
TGTGCCACCAGTGATTCCAGAACCGGGAGATCCTACGAGCAGTACTTC
CATSDSRTGRSYEQYF
>TRBV7-3|TRBD1|TRBJ2-2|once
TGTGCCAGCAGCTTACGACAGGGGCTCGGGGAGCTGTTTTTT
CASSLRQGLGELFF
>TRBV19|-|TRBJ2-2|-
TGTGCCAGTAGCCTAACAGGTCCTACGAACACCGGGGAGCTGTTTTTT
CASSLTGPTNTGELFF
>TRBV5-8|TRBD1|TRBJ2-3|-
TGTGCCAGCAGCTTGGGGTCTGGGACAGGGAGCACAGATACGCAGTATTTT
CASSLGSGTGSTDTQYF
>TRBV19|-|TRBJ1-1|-
TGTGCCAGTAGTATAGTAGGCCAGGGCACTGAAGCTTTCTTT
CASSIVGQGTEAFF
>TRBV15|TRBD2|TRBJ2-1|-
TGTGCCACCAGCAGAGGCGGGGGGGATTACAATGAGCAGTTCTTC
CATSRGGGDYNEQFF
>TRBV4-1|TRBD2|TRBJ2-3|-
TGCGCCAGCAGCCAAGAGGGGCGGGGGGGCACAGATACGCAGTATTTT
CASSQEGRGGTDTQYF
>TRBV6-5|-|TRBJ1-4|-
TGTGCCAGCAGTTTATTCTGGGGGGATGAAAAACTGTTTTTT
CASSLFWGDEKLFF
>TRBV7-9|-|TRBJ2-7|-
TGTGCCAGCAGCTTAGGCAGGAGCACCTACGAGCAGTACTTC
CASSLGRSTYEQYF
>TRBV28|-|TRBJ1-4|-
TGTGCCAGCAGTTCCCGAACAGATCCCCGTAAACTGTTTTTT
CASSSRTDPRKLFF
>TRBV3-1/TRBV3-2|TRBD1|TRBJ1-1|-
TGTGCCAGCAGCCAAGCGGACAGGGGCCGCAAAGCTTTCTTT
CASSQADRGRKAFF
>TRBV2|-|TRBJ2-3|-
TGTGCCAGCAGTAAGGGACCCCGAGATACGCAGTATTTT
CASSKGPRDTQYF
>TRBV3-1/TRBV3-2|-|TRBJ1-5|once
TGTGCCAGCAGCCAAGGGACGGTTAAGGGTCAGCCCCAGCATTTT
CASSQGTVKGQPQHF
>TRBV3-1/TRBV3-2|-|TRBJ1-4|-
TGTGCCAGCAGCCAATCAGGCCGAGGGGAGACTGAAAAACTGTTTTTT
CASSQSGRGETEKLFF
>TRBV12-3/TRBV12-4|-|TRBJ1-6|-
TGTGCCAGCAGTTTTCATGGTTCACCCCTCCACTTT
CASSFHGSPLHF
>TRBV11-2|-|TRBJ2-3|-
TGTGCCAGCACCCGGAGGGGGCGGGGCACAGATACGCAGTATTTT
CASTRRGRGTDTQYF